This is a list of T cell receptor beta chains from one sample in a study of T cells in Graves' hyperthyroidism and ophthalmopathy. TCRdb fed the multiplex PCR reads into MiXCR, producing one record per CDR3 protein. Of some 370,000 distinct CDR3 sequences in the sample, about a sixth were seen once. Sequencing was carried out using blood. The receptors were sampled from a woman in her 30s with Graves' hyperthyroidism that later progressed to Graves' ophthalmopathy. Each CDR3 is given with its conserved first and last residue. D genes are given only for firm matches. The size field is filled for only some rows; it gives once, few, many or a size class.

clone_size: -; j_call: TRBJ1-5; d_call: -; v_call: TRBV9; cdr3_aa: CASSLGSSANQPQHF; cdr3_nt: TGTGCCAGCAGCCTCGGGAGCAGCGCCAATCAGCCCCAGCATTTT
clone_size: many; j_call: TRBJ1-5; d_call: -; v_call: TRBV12-3/TRBV12-4; cdr3_aa: CASSTGTLNQPQHF; cdr3_nt: TGTGCCAGCAGCACAGGGACACTTAATCAGCCCCAGCATTTT
clone_size: few; j_call: TRBJ2-7; d_call: TRBD2; v_call: TRBV5-1; cdr3_aa: CASSLGLAGGVHEQYF; cdr3_nt: TGCGCCAGCAGCTTGGGACTAGCGGGGGGCGTCCACGAGCAGTACTTC
clone_size: few; j_call: TRBJ2-3; d_call: -; v_call: TRBV2; cdr3_aa: CASWDREYTDTQYF; cdr3_nt: TGTGCCAGCTGGGACCGAGAATACACAGATACGCAGTATTTT
clone_size: many; j_call: TRBJ1-1; d_call: -; v_call: TRBV15; cdr3_aa: CATSREIVTEAFF; cdr3_nt: TGTGCCACCAGCAGAGAGATTGTCACTGAAGCTTTCTTT
clone_size: many; j_call: TRBJ2-3; d_call: TRBD2; v_call: TRBV24-1; cdr3_aa: CATSDRTGTSVGTDTQYF; cdr3_nt: TGTGCCACCAGTGACCGAACCGGGACTAGCGTTGGCACAGATACGCAGTATTTT
clone_size: many; j_call: TRBJ2-1; d_call: TRBD2; v_call: TRBV7-2; cdr3_aa: CASSSTSGSSYNEQFF; cdr3_nt: TGTGCCAGCAGCTCGACTAGCGGGAGCTCCTACAATGAGCAGTTCTTC
clone_size: -; j_call: TRBJ1-2; d_call: TRBD1; v_call: TRBV20-1; cdr3_aa: CSARDGTGFTFRGYTF; cdr3_nt: TGCAGTGCTAGAGACGGGACAGGGTTTACGTTCCGTGGCTACACCTTC
clone_size: few; j_call: TRBJ2-2; d_call: TRBD1; v_call: TRBV5-6; cdr3_aa: CASSLKFPGQGLWELFF; cdr3_nt: TGTGCCAGCAGCTTGAAATTTCCGGGACAGGGGCTTTGGGAGCTGTTTTTT
clone_size: many; j_call: TRBJ2-3; d_call: TRBD1; v_call: TRBV10-3; cdr3_aa: CAISGGQANTDTQYF; cdr3_nt: TGTGCCATCAGTGGCGGACAGGCGAACACAGATACGCAGTATTTT
clone_size: many; j_call: TRBJ1-5; d_call: -; v_call: TRBV6-1; cdr3_aa: CASRETIKNQPQHF; cdr3_nt: TGTGCCAGCAGGGAAACTATAAAGAATCAGCCCCAGCATTTT
clone_size: many; j_call: TRBJ1-5; d_call: -; v_call: TRBV28; cdr3_aa: CASSPPSYYQPQHF; cdr3_nt: TGTGCCAGCAGTCCCCCGAGTTACTATCAGCCCCAGCATTTT
clone_size: -; j_call: TRBJ2-7; d_call: TRBD2; v_call: TRBV2; cdr3_aa: CASSVLAGSHEQYF; cdr3_nt: TGTGCCAGCAGTGTTCTAGCGGGAAGTCACGAGCAGTACTTC
clone_size: few; j_call: TRBJ2-3; d_call: -; v_call: TRBV7-9; cdr3_aa: CASSSPEDLTDTQYF; cdr3_nt: TGTGCCAGCAGCTCCCCGGAGGACCTCACAGATACGCAGTATTTT
clone_size: many; j_call: TRBJ1-6; d_call: -; v_call: TRBV5-1; cdr3_aa: CASSLWDYNSPLHF; cdr3_nt: TGCGCCAGCAGCTTGTGGGATTATAATTCACCCCTCCACTTT
clone_size: few; j_call: TRBJ2-7; d_call: -; v_call: TRBV12-3/TRBV12-4; cdr3_aa: CASSRILYEQYF; cdr3_nt: TGTGCCAGCAGCCGGATTCTTTACGAGCAGTACTTC
clone_size: many; j_call: TRBJ2-5; d_call: -; v_call: TRBV5-8; cdr3_aa: CASSSGSGQRETQYF; cdr3_nt: TGTGCCAGCAGCTCAGGCAGTGGGCAGCGGGAGACCCAGTACTTC
clone_size: -; j_call: TRBJ2-7; d_call: -; v_call: TRBV27; cdr3_aa: CASSPGSSSAYEQYF; cdr3_nt: TGTGCCAGCAGTCCAGGGTCCTCTAGCGCGTACGAGCAGTACTTC
clone_size: many; j_call: TRBJ2-6; d_call: -; v_call: TRBV12-3/TRBV12-4; cdr3_aa: CARNDKLASGANVLTF; cdr3_nt: TGTGCCAGGAACGATAAACTGGCCTCTGGGGCCAACGTCCTGACTTTC
clone_size: many; j_call: TRBJ2-1; d_call: TRBD2; v_call: TRBV12-3/TRBV12-4; cdr3_aa: CASSPASGVYNEQFF; cdr3_nt: TGTGCCAGCAGCCCAGCTAGCGGGGTTTACAATGAGCAGTTCTTC
clone_size: few; j_call: TRBJ1-5; d_call: -; v_call: TRBV5-5; cdr3_aa: CASSLEWGQPQHF; cdr3_nt: TGTGCCAGCAGCTTGGAGTGGGGACAGCCCCAGCATTTT
clone_size: many; j_call: TRBJ1-1; d_call: -; v_call: TRBV28; cdr3_aa: CASSLGRAIVTEAFF; cdr3_nt: TGTGCCAGCAGTTTAGGGAGAGCTATTGTCACTGAAGCTTTCTTT
clone_size: many; j_call: TRBJ1-1; d_call: TRBD1; v_call: TRBV12-3/TRBV12-4; cdr3_aa: CASWQGANTEAFF; cdr3_nt: TGTGCCAGTTGGCAGGGGGCAAACACTGAAGCTTTCTTT
clone_size: few; j_call: TRBJ1-5; d_call: -; v_call: TRBV7-9; cdr3_aa: CASSFTGRAQPQHF; cdr3_nt: TGTGCCAGCAGCTTTACAGGTCGTGCTCAGCCCCAGCATTTT
clone_size: many; j_call: TRBJ2-3; d_call: -; v_call: TRBV12-3/TRBV12-4; cdr3_aa: CASSLGQVADTQYF; cdr3_nt: TGTGCCAGCAGTTTAGGTCAGGTCGCAGATACGCAGTATTTT
clone_size: many; j_call: TRBJ2-5; d_call: TRBD2; v_call: TRBV20-1; cdr3_aa: CSASLAGHQETQYF; cdr3_nt: TGCAGTGCTAGCCTAGCGGGACATCAAGAGACCCAGTACTTC
clone_size: many; j_call: TRBJ1-5; d_call: TRBD1; v_call: TRBV15; cdr3_aa: CATSRSRTGFGSQPQHF; cdr3_nt: TGTGCCACCAGCAGGTCACGGACAGGGTTCGGTAGTCAGCCCCAGCATTTT
clone_size: many; j_call: TRBJ2-1; d_call: TRBD1; v_call: TRBV10-1; cdr3_aa: CASSRGTGYHNEQFF; cdr3_nt: TGCGCCAGCAGTCGCGGGACAGGGTATCACAATGAGCAGTTCTTC
clone_size: few; j_call: TRBJ1-2; d_call: -; v_call: TRBV29-1; cdr3_aa: CSSNGYTF; cdr3_nt: TGCTCCTCGAATGGCTACACCTTC
clone_size: few; j_call: TRBJ1-5; d_call: TRBD1; v_call: TRBV28; cdr3_aa: CASSLYWTGGDPSNQPQHF; cdr3_nt: TGTGCCAGCAGTTTATATTGGACAGGGGGAGATCCTAGCAATCAGCCCCAGCATTTT
clone_size: many; j_call: TRBJ2-7; d_call: -; v_call: TRBV20-1; cdr3_aa: CSAGALDSSYEQYF; cdr3_nt: TGCAGTGCTGGCGCCCTGGACAGCTCCTACGAGCAGTACTTC